Below, 13 T cell receptor beta chains from the same sample are listed, as sequenced in a study of T cell changes during pregnancy in multiple sclerosis. Repertoires were generated with immunoSEQ multiplex PCR, while TCRdb's copy carries only in-frame clones and drops some. This table holds approximately 41,000 clones, roughly 92% found once. This material consisted of CD4+ T cells from peripheral blood mononuclear cells, taken in the first trimester of pregnancy. All receptors come from a female donor with multiple sclerosis, enrolled in a pregnancy study.

The chain combines TRBV6-6 with TRBJ1-1; 9 bases agree with TRBD1. Germline CDR1 is MNHNY and CDR2 is SVGAGI (reference sequence). CDR3 length: 14 amino acids. V shed 5 bases and J 8 bases; nucleotides not matched to a gene: 9. CDR3 region: CASSPKGQGSEAFF. In nucleotides, the CDR3 is TGTGCCAGCAGTCCTAAGGGACAGGGATCAGAAGCTTTCTTT.

The V gene is TRBV6-5, the J gene TRBJ2-1, with D maybe TRBD2 (6 bases). V dropped 1 base and J dropped 4 bases, with 11 bases sitting between them. The germline V gene encodes CDR1 MNHEY and CDR2 SVGAGI. This CDR3 has 15 residues. Here the CDR3 DNA reads TGTGCCAGCAGTTACTTACCAGGGACTTACAATGAGCAGTTCTTC. Its translation is CASSYLPGTYNEQFF.

The chain uses TRBV5-1 and TRBJ2-1; 9 nucleotides line up with TRBD1. The CDR3 is made up of 14 amino acids. The V segment lost 0 bases and the J segment 7 bases; nucleotides outside the gene matches: 2. CDR1 is SGHRS, CDR2 YFSETQ, per germline. The CDR3 sequence: CASSLDRGRNEQFF. CDR3 nucleotide sequence: TGCGCCAGCAGCTTGGACAGGGGGCGGAATGAGCAGTTCTTC.

J is TRBJ2-7 and V is TRBV7-2, with 10 bases aligning to TRBD2. Germline loops: CDR1 SGHTA, CDR2 FQGNSA. CDR3 length: 14 amino acids. The V segment lost 5 bases and the J segment 5 bases; nucleotides outside the gene matches: 6. CDR3 nucleotides: TGTGCCAGCAGCACACTAGCGGGAATCAACGAGCAGTACTTC. It is translated as CASSTLAGINEQYF.

The chain carries TRBV5-1 and TRBJ2-5; 14 positions match TRBD2. This CDR3 spans 16 amino acids. J was trimmed by 4 bases and V by 0 bases; bases with no gene match: 2. Germline CDR1 SGHRS, CDR2 YFSETQ. As DNA, the CDR3 is TGCGCCAGCAGCTTGGAGGGACTAGCGGGGGTAGAGACCCAGTACTTC. Amino acids: CASSLEGLAGVETQYF. The whole variable domain, remainder taken from reference TRBV5-1 and TRBJ2-5, is KAGVTQTPRYLIKTRGQQVTLSCSPISGHRSVSWYQQTPGQGLQFLFEYFSETQRNKGNFPGRFSGRQFSNSRSEMNVSTLELGDSALYLCASSLEGLAGVETQYFGPGTRLLVL.

CDR3 DNA sequence: TGTGCCAGCAGTCCTACTAGCGGGGGAACTTGGAACACCGGGGAGCTGTTTTTT. It is translated as CASSPTSGGTWNTGELFF. The chain combines TRBV28 with TRBJ2-2; 11 bases are a match to TRBD2. The trim removed 5 bases at V and 1 base at J, leaving 9 bases unmatched. CDR1 and CDR2 from the germline V gene are MDHEN and SYDVKM. The CDR3 totals 18 residues.

This clone appeared a single time. The chain joins TRBV4-3 to TRBJ1-5; D remains unclear. V shed 0 bases and J shed 0 bases, with 6 bases lying between them. From germline, CDR1 is LGHNA and CDR2 YSLEER. The CDR3 spans 15 residues. CDR3 sequence (DNA): TGCGCCAGCAGCCAAGACTCAGTTAGCAATCAGCCCCAGCATTTT. Translated, it gives CASSQDSVSNQPQHF.

V gene TRBV28 combines with J gene TRBJ2-7, with unresolved D. The CDR3 is 13 residues long. Deletions cut 3 bases from V and 2 bases from J, with 8 bases between. Germline CDR1 MDHEN, CDR2 SYDVKM. The CDR3 loop is CASSFPGPYEQYF. The CDR3 DNA reads as TGTGCCAGCAGTTTCCCAGGCCCCTACGAGCAGTACTTC.

This clone was recorded once. The CDR3 bases are TGTGCCAGCAGACAGACAGGGTTGAAAGGCTATGGCTACACCTTC. This translates into CASRQTGLKGYGYTF. The chain employs TRBV6-6 and TRBJ1-2, with 7 bases fitting TRBD1. The germline V gene encodes CDR1 MNHNY and CDR2 SVGAGI (reference sequence). This CDR3 is built from 15 residues. The trim removed 6 bases at V and 4 bases at J, leaving 11 bases unmatched.

V usage is TRBV19 and J usage is TRBJ1-4; no firm D call. The CDR3 contains 13 residues. Germline loops: CDR1 LNHDA, CDR2 SQIVND (reference sequence). The V end was cut by 3 bases, the J end by 7 bases, with 9 bases between. The CDR3: CASSINLAEKLFF. The CDR3 DNA sequence: TGTGCCAGTAGTATTAATTTGGCTGAAAAACTGTTTTTT.

This clone was observed a single time. The chain uses TRBV5-1 and TRBJ2-1, with D tentatively TRBD2 (5 bases). This CDR3 is 15 amino acids long. Trimming left V 4 bases short and J 1 base short, with 12 bases between. Germline V gene data show CDR1 as SGHRS and CDR2 as YFSETQ. CDR3 nucleotides: TGCGCCAGCAGCGCCCTCAGCGGTTCCTACAATGAGCAGTTCTTC. Translating gives CASSALSGSYNEQFF.

The genes are TRBV7-3 and TRBJ2-7; TRBD2 matches 11 bases. Trimming at V came to 4 bases and at J to 6 bases, leaving 5 bases not matched to a gene. The length of the CDR3 is 14 residues. Germline V gives CDR1 SGHTA, CDR2 FQGTGA. CDR3 loop: CASSSLAGVSEQYF. CDR3 in DNA: TGTGCCAGCAGCTCACTAGCGGGAGTCTCCGAGCAGTACTTC.

The chain combines TRBV30 with TRBJ1-2, with TRBD1 as a possible D gene (5 bases). Trimming shortened V by 4 bases and J by 5 bases, and 17 bases separated the two germline ends. CDR1 is GTSNPN, CDR2 SVGIG, per germline (reference sequence). The length of the CDR3 is 14 residues. For the CDR3, the DNA is TGTGCCTGGACCCCTCCCCAGGGATGGTATGGCTACACCTTC. The encoded protein is CAWTPPQGWYGYTF.